Sequencing of this TCR beta chain was carried out in a study of beta chain features in type 1 diabetes. Study-level points and caveats: Patients with type 1 diabetes carried fewer insertions and had more deletions at their VDJ junctions. TCRB CDR3s from Type 1 diabetes patients were moderately but significantly shorter in all four CD4+ subsets. A greater similarity of naive, central memory and Treg TCRB repertoires was seen among patients than among healthy donors.

The CDR3 covers 16 residues. V was pared by 5 bases and J by 5 bases, with 14 bases of the junction left unmatched. Germline assignment: CDR1 MDHEN and CDR2 SYDVKM. Using CD45RO/CCR7/CD25/CD127/CD95/CD27, CD4+ naive, central memory, regulatory and stem cell-like memory cells were sorted. Concerning this clone itself: Its antigen remains unknown.

Sequenced material consisted of expressed TCRB transcripts (all of the isolated RNA was reverse transcribed). Some clones are missing from TCRdb's copy, which holds only in-frame ones; the method was immunoSEQ multiplex PCR. The table has 600,000 to 650,000 clones, roughly a sixth seen once; the top ten hold 0.07% to 0.095%. The specimen sequenced was naive CD4+ T cells from blood. The TCR originated in a man aged 18 to 30 in good health. This chain links TRBV28 with TRBJ1-1; 7 nucleotides agree with TRBD1. The CDR3 sequence: CASSPPSVQGGTEAFF. The CDR3 nucleotides are TGTGCCAGCAGTCCCCCAAGTGTTCAGGGGGGAACTGAAGCTTTCTTT.